This is a list of T cell receptor beta chains from one sample in a study of CD8+ T cells in alopecia areata. Profiled with immunoSEQ multiplex PCR; TCRdb holds only in-frame clones, not every one. The sample lists more than 200,000 clones; more than 55% were seen once. Sequencing used CD4+ T cells sorted from blood, obtained at approximately week 42, from a patient treated with tofacitinib. These TCRs come from a human donor with alopecia areata. The CDR3 runs from the conserved cysteine through the conserved F or W. Fields, in order: V gene, D gene, clone size, J gene, CDR3 DNA, CDR3 protein. A D gene is named only where the DNA matches it firmly. Clone size is stated in some rows and not others, as once, few, many or a class when expanded.

TRBV29-1,TRBD1,NA,TRBJ2-3,TGCAGCGTGACAACGACAGGGGTTAGCACAGATACGCAGTATTTT,CSVTTTGVSTDTQYF
TRBV14,NA,NA,TRBJ1-6,TGTGCCAGCAGCCATCCCACAGGGAGGGATTCACCCCTCCACTTT,CASSHPTGRDSPLHF
TRBV7-8,NA,NA,TRBJ1-5,TGTGCCAGCAGCCCTGACGGGGGGATGGCTCAGCCCCAGCATTTT,CASSPDGGMAQPQHF
TRBV28,NA,once,TRBJ2-1,TGTGCCAGCAGTCAACATTCGGGAGACAGTCGCAATGAGCAGTTCTTC,CASSQHSGDSRNEQFF
TRBV7-3,TRBD2,NA,TRBJ2-3,TGTGCCAGCAGACGGAGCGGGGGGGCAACAGATACGCAGTATTTT,CASRRSGGATDTQYF
TRBV30,NA,NA,TRBJ1-2,TGTGCCTGGAACGGACCCCCCTATGGCTACACCTTC,CAWNGPPYGYTF
TRBV29-1,NA,NA,TRBJ1-2,TGCAGCGTTGAGGATCCCCTGTCGAGAGGGAGGGTTGGCTACACCTTC,CSVEDPLSRGRVGYTF
TRBV5-6,TRBD1,NA,TRBJ2-3,TGTGCCAGCAGCCAGAGGGGGCCTGGTACGCAGTATTTT,CASSQRGPGTQYF
TRBV9,NA,NA,TRBJ1-6,TGTGCCAGCAGCGCCGGGGACATCTCACCCCTCCACTTT,CASSAGDISPLHF
TRBV11-2,TRBD1,NA,TRBJ1-4,TGTGCCAGCAGCTTAGCGGGGACAGGGGGAGAAAAACTGTTTTTT,CASSLAGTGGEKLFF
TRBV10-3,TRBD1,NA,TRBJ2-3,TGTGCCATCAGCAAAGACAGGGGTCCCGCAGATACGCAGTATTTT,CAISKDRGPADTQYF
TRBV6-1,TRBD1,NA,TRBJ2-1,TGTGCCAGCAGTGACTCAGCAGGGGGCTACAATGAGCAGTTCTTC,CASSDSAGGYNEQFF
TRBV2,NA,NA,TRBJ1-2,TGTGCCAGCAGTGAAAGGGTCCTGGATGGCTACACCTTC,CASSERVLDGYTF
TRBV15,NA,NA,TRBJ2-2,TGTGCCACCAGCAGCAGGTTTGGCGGGGAGCTGTTTTTT,CATSSRFGGELFF
TRBV4-3,NA,NA,TRBJ2-1,TGCGCCAGCAGCCAAGAATGGAAGCGAGCGGCCATCATAAACAATGAGCAGTTCTTC,CASSQEWKRAAIINNEQFF